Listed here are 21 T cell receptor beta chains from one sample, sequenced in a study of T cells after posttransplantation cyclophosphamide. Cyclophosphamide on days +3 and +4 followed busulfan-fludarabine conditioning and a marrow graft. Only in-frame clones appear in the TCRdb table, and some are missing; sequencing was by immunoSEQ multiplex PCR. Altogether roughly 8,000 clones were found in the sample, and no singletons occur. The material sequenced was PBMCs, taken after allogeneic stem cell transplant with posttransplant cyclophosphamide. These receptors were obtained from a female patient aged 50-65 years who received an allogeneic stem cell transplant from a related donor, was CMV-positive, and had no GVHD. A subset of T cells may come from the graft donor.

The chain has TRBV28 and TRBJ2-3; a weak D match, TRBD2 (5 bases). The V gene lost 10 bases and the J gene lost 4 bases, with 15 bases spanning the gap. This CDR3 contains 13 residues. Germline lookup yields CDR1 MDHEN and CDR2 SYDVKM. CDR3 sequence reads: CATLRGGADTQYF. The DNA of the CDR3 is TGTGCCACCCTACGGGGTGGTGCAGATACGCAGTATTTT.

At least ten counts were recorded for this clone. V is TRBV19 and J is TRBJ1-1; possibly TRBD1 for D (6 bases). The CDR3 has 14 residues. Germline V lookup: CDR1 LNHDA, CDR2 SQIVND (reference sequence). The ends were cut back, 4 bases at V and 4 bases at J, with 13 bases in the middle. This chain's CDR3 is CASSTQRQATEAFF. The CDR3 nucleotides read TGTGCCAGTAGTACCCAAAGACAGGCCACTGAAGCTTTCTTT.

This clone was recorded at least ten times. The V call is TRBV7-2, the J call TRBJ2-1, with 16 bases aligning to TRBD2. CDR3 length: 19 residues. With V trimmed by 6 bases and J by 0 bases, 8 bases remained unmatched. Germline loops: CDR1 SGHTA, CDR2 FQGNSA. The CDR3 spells CASRRGLAGGSGSYNEQFF. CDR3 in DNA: TGTGCCAGCAGACGGGGACTAGCGGGAGGGTCGGGCTCCTACAATGAGCAGTTCTTC.

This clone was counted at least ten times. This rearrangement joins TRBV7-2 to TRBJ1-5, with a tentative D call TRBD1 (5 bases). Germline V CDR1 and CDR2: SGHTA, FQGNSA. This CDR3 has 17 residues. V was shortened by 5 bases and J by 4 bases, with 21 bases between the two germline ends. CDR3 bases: TGTGCCAGCAGCCCACTCGGGGGACGAACTAGAAATCAGCCCCAGCATTTT. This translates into CASSPLGGRTRNQPQHF.

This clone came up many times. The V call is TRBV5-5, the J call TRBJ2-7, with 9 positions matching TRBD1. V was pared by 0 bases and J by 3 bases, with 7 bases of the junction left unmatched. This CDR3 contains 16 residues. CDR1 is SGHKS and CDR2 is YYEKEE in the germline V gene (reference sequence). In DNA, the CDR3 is TGTGCCAGCAGCTTGGCGAATCTGGACAGGGGCTACGAGCAGTACTTC. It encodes CASSLANLDRGYEQYF.

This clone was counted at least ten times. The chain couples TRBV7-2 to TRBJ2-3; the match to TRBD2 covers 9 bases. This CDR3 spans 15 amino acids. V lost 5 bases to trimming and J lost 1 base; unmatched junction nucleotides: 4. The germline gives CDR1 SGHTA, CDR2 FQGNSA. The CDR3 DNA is TGTGCCAGCAGCGGACGGACTAGCGGCACAGATACGCAGTATTTT. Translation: CASSGRTSGTDTQYF.

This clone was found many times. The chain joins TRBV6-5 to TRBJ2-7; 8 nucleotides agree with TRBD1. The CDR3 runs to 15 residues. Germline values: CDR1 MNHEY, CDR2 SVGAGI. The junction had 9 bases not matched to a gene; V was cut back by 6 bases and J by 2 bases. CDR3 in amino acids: CASSRTGTGTYEQYF. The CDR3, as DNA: TGTGCCAGCAGCAGAACCGGGACAGGTACCTACGAGCAGTACTTC.

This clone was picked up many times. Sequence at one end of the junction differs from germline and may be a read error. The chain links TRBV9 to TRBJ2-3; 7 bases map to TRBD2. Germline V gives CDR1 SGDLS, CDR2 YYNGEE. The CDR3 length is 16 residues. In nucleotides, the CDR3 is TGTGCCAGCAGCGTAGGTTCCGGGGGGAGCACATATACGCAGTATTTT. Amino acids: CASSVGSGGSTYTQYF.

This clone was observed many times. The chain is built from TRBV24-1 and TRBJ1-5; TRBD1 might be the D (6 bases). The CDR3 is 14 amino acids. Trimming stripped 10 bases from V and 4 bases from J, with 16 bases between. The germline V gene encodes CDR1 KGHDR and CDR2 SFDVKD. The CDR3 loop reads CATTTGCRNQPQHF. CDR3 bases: TGTGCCACTACGACAGGTTGTCGGAATCAGCCCCAGCATTTT.

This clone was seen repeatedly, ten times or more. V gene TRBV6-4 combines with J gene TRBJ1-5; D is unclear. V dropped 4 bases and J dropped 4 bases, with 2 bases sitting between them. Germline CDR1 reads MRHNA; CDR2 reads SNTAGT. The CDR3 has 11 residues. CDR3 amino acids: CASSANQPQHF. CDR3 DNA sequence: TGTGCCAGCAGTGCTAATCAGCCCCAGCATTTT.

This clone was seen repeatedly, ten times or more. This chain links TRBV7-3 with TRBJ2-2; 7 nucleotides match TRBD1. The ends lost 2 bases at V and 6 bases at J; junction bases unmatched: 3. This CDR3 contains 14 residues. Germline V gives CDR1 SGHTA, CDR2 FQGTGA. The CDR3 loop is CASSLRQGAGELFF. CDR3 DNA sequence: TGTGCCAGCAGCTTACGGCAGGGGGCCGGGGAGCTGTTTTTT.

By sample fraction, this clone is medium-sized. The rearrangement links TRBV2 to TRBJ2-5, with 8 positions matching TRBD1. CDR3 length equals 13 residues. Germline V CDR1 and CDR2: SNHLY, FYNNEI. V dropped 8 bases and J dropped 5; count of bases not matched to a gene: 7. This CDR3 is CASSAGGGETQYF. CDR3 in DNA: TGTGCCAGCTCTGCAGGGGGCGGGGAGACCCAGTACTTC.

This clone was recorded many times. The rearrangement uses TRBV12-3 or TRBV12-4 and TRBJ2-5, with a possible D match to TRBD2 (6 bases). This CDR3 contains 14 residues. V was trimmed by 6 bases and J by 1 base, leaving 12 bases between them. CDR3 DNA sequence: TGTGCCAGCAGGATAGCGGATTTCCAAGAGACCCAGTACTTC. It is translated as CASRIADFQETQYF.

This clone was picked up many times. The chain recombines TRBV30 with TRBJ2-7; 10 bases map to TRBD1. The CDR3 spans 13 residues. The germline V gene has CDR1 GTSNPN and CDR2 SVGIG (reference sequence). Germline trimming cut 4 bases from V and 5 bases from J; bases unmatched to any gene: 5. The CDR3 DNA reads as TGTGCCTGGAACGACAGGGGGCTCGACGAGCAGTACTTC. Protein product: CAWNDRGLDEQYF.

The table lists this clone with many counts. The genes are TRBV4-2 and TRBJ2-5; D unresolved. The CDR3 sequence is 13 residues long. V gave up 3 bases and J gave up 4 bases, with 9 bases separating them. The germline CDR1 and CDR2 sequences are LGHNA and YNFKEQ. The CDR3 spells CASSQSSLETQYF. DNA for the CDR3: TGTGCCAGCAGCCAGTCCTCACTAGAGACCCAGTACTTC.

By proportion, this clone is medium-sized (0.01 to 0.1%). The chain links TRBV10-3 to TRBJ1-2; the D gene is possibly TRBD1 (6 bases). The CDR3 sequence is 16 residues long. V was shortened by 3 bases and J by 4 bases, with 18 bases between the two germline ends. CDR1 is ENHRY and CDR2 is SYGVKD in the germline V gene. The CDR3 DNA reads TGTGCCATCAGTGAATTCGAACAGGGTCTGGGCTATGGCTACACCTTC. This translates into CAISEFEQGLGYGYTF.

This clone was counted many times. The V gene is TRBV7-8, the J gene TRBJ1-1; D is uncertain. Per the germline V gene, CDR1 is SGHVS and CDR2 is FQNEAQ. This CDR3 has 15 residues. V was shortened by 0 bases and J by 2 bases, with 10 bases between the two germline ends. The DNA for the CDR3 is TGTGCCAGCAGCTTAGCGCGGGATTCCAACACTGAAGCTTTCTTT. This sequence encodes CASSLARDSNTEAFF.

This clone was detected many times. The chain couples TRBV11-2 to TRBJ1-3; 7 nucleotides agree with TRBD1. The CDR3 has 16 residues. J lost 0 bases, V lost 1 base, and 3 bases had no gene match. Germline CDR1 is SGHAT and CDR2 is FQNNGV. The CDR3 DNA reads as TGTGCCAGCAGCTTAGGGCGGGACAGCTCTGGAAACACCATATATTTT. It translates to CASSLGRDSSGNTIYF.

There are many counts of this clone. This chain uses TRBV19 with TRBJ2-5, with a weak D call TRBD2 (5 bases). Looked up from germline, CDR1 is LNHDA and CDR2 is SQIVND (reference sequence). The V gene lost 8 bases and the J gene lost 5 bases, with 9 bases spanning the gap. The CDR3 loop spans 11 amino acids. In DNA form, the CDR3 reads TGTGCCAGTTCCTCGGGGGAGACCCAGTACTTC. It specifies CASSSGETQYF. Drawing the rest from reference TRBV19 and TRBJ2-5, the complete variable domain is DGGITQSPKYLFRKEGQNVTLSCEQNLNHDAMYWYRQDPGQGLRLIYYSQIVNDFQKGDIAEGYSVSREKKESFPLTVTSAQKNPTAFYLCASSSGETQYFGPGTRLLVL.

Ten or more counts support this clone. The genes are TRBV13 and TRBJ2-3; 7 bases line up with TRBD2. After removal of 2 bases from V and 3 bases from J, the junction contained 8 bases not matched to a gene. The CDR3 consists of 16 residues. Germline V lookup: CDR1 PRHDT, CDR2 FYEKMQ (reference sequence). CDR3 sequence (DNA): TGTGCCAGCAGCTTAAAGGCGGGAGTGGGGACAGATACGCAGTATTTT. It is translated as CASSLKAGVGTDTQYF.

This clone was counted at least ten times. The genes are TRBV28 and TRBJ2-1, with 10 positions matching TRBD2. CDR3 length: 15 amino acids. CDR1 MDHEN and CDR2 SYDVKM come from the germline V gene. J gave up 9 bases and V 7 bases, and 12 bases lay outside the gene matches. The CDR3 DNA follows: TGTGCCAGCATTCTTTTAGCGGGAGGAGCTAGTGAGCAGTTCTTC. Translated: CASILLAGGASEQFF.